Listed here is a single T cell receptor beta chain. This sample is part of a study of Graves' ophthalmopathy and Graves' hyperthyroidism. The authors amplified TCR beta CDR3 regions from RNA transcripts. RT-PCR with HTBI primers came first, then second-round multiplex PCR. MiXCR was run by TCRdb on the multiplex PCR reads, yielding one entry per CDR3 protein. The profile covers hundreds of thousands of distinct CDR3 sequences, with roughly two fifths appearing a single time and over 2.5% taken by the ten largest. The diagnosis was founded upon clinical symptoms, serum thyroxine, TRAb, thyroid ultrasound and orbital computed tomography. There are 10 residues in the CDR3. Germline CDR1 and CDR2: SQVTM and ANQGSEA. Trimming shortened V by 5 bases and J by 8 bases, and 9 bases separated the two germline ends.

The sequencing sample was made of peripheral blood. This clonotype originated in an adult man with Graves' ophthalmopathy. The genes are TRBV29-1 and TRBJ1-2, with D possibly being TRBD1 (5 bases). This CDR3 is CSVLRGGYTF. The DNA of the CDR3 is TGCAGCGTTCTTCGGGGGGGCTACACCTTC.